The table lists the clone carrying this T cell receptor (beta chain) with a few counts. Antigen unknown. The CDR3 is 16 amino acids. With V trimmed by 1 base and J by 3 bases, 3 bases remained unmatched. Germline CDR1 MGHRA, CDR2 YSYEKL. This record belongs to a study of CD8+ T cells in alopecia areata. Stated treatment: oral pan-JAK inhibitor, 5-10 mg twice daily. Those with alopecia areata gave lesional scalp punch biopsies and peripheral blood. RNA was isolated and reverse transcribed to cDNA, the sequencing template. Assay used: immunoSEQ multiplex PCR; TCRdb lists only in-frame clones, some missing. This sample carries more than 150,000 clones, approximately 49% of them seen once, and the ten largest clones take about 9.4%. Study observations and caveats: Normal-skin resident alphabeta T cells also appear among scalp sample sequences.

The receptor's source is a human donor with alopecia areata. The J gene is TRBJ2-1, the V gene TRBV4-1; 10 bases are a match to TRBD2. The specimen comprised CD8+ T cells sorted from blood, sampled around week 54, from a patient treated with tofacitinib. CDR3 loop: CASSQGKRGGYNEQFF. As DNA, the CDR3 is TGCGCCAGCAGCCAAGGCAAGCGGGGGGGCTACAATGAGCAGTTCTTC.